Listed here is a single T cell receptor (beta chain). No antigen is known for it. The CDR3 runs to 12 residues. Germline CDR1 MNHEY, CDR2 SVGAGI. These data come from a study of CXCR3-negative and CXCR3-positive naive CD8 T cells. UMI labels and 5' RACE were used to prepare the TRB cDNA libraries. TCRdb reprocessed the 5' RACE reads, with one entry per CDR3 protein and no DNA. The sample is made up of approximately 90,000 distinct CDR3 sequences, and the top ten hold approximately 0.54% of it. General study findings and limits: Each naive subset displayed comparably high diversity, whereas memory CD8+ cells displayed much lower diversity. Comparison of naive cells showed more hydrophobic TRB CDR3s in CXCR3-positive than in CXCR3-negative naive cells.

The rearrangement joins TRBV6-5 to TRBJ2-1; TCRdb picks TRBD1, but there is no DNA to check that call. The sequenced sample consisted of naive CXCR3+ CD8+ T cells from blood. Subset reported: CD45RO-CCR7+CD27+CD95- naive CD8+ T cells expressing CXCR3 (TNR3+). This TCR came from a human donor in good health. Some clones in this sample may be carry-over from other donors' samples. This CDR3 is CASSRPGTEQFF.